The 19 T cell receptor beta chains below all came from one sample that was sequenced in a study of T cell repertoires in cytomegalovirus infection. Their target antigens are unknown. TCRdb redid the calling of the reads with MiXCR, one entry per CDR3 protein. The profile covers about 770,000 distinct CDR3 sequences, with approximately 32% appearing a single time and around 14% taken by the ten largest. Sequenced material: cultured CD8+ T cells from PBMCs, taken from culture after CMV antigen stimulation. These receptor sequences come from a human donor in good health (CMV status not recorded). Some clones in this sample may be carry-over from other donors' samples.

The chain has TRBV7-2 and TRBJ1-2; D not certain. The V end was cut by 11 bases, the J end by 5 bases, with 21 bases between. Germline CDR1 is SGHTA and CDR2 is FQGNSA. The CDR3 length is 14 residues. CDR3 amino acids: CALGAGTPSYGYTF. The DNA for the CDR3 is TGTGCCCTCGGAGCAGGAACCCCTAGTTATGGCTACACCTTC.

V gene TRBV27 combines with J gene TRBJ2-3, with D unresolved. This CDR3 comprises 14 residues. Germline values: CDR1 MNHEY, CDR2 SMNVEV (reference sequence). Trimming cost V 5 bases and J 2 bases, with 11 bases left between them. The CDR3 DNA reads as TGTGCCAGCAGTGGCGTATGGCCCACAGATACGCAGTATTTT. Protein: CASSGVWPTDTQYF.

V and J are TRBV10-3 and TRBJ2-3; no firm D call. V was clipped by 1 base and J by 2 bases, with 7 bases between them. The CDR3 contains 14 residues. CDR1 ENHRY and CDR2 SYGVKD come from the germline V gene. DNA of the CDR3: TGTGCCATCAGTGAGTGGCTAGACACAGATACGCAGTATTTT. It is translated as CAISEWLDTDTQYF.

This clonotype was counted at least ten times. The chain is built from TRBV7-2 and TRBJ1-1; tentatively, D is TRBD1 (6 bases). V was cut by 2 bases and J by 4 bases, with 14 bases left in between. Germline CDR1 reads SGHTA; CDR2 reads FQGNSA. The CDR3 length is 15 residues. The CDR3 nucleotides are TGTGCCAGCAGCTTATCCAGGGGCCCCATCACTGAAGCTTTCTTT. Translating gives CASSLSRGPITEAFF.

The rearrangement uses TRBV2 and TRBJ1-1; no definite D call. Trimming removed 11 bases from V and 1 base from J, with 11 bases in between. This CDR3 contains 12 residues. Germline-derived CDR1 and CDR2 are SNHLY and FYNNEI. CDR3 coding DNA: TGTGCCGATCGGCTCACGAACACTGAAGCTTTCTTT. This translates into CADRLTNTEAFF.

The count of this clonotype is one. CDR3 sequence (DNA): TGCGCCAGCAGTGATTCCCGTCTAAGCTCCTACAATGAGCAGTTCTTC. Amino acids: CASSDSRLSSYNEQFF. J is TRBJ2-1 and V is TRBV10-1; D not certain. Germline loops: CDR1 WNHNN, CDR2 SYGVQD (reference sequence). CDR3 length: 16 amino acids. Trimming shortened V by 3 bases and J by 0 bases, and 12 bases separated the two germline ends.

This clonotype was counted a few times. J is TRBJ1-5 and V is TRBV6-6; TRBD1 might be the D (6 bases). V was trimmed by 6 bases and J by 5 bases, leaving 14 bases between them. Germline V lookup: CDR1 MNHNY, CDR2 SVGAGI (reference sequence). This CDR3 region has 14 residues. The CDR3 sequence is CASSEGGGHQPQHF. The CDR3 nucleotides read TGTGCCAGCAGCGAAGGGGGAGGACATCAGCCCCAGCATTTT.

The chain carries TRBV7-3 and TRBJ2-1; 12 nucleotides match TRBD1. Losses at the gene ends were 5 bases for V and 4 bases for J; bases not matched to a gene: 18. The CDR3 runs to 20 residues. CDR1 is SGHTA, CDR2 FQGTGA, per germline. CDR3 region: CASSPRPGTGGAKWYNEQFF. DNA of the CDR3: TGTGCCAGCAGCCCGCGGCCTGGGACAGGGGGCGCGAAATGGTACAATGAGCAGTTCTTC.

This clonotype was detected only a few times. The rearrangement joins TRBV4-3 to TRBJ2-1; D is undetermined. The CDR3 loop spans 15 amino acids. V was pared by 0 bases and J by 6 bases, with 12 bases between. The germline gives CDR1 LGHNA, CDR2 YSLEER. This CDR3 is CASSQEGGRLNEQFF. CDR3 sequence (DNA): TGCGCCAGCAGCCAAGAGGGTGGGCGACTCAATGAGCAGTTCTTC.

V and J are TRBV2 and TRBJ2-5; D unresolved. The CDR3 is 12 residues long. CDR1 and CDR2 from the germline V gene are SNHLY and FYNNEI. Trimming stripped 3 bases from V and 4 bases from J, with 6 bases between. For the CDR3, the DNA is TGTGCCAGCAGTGAGGTTGTAGAGACCCAGTACTTC. It specifies CASSEVVETQYF.

The V gene is TRBV6-5, the J gene TRBJ2-7, with 8 bases that match TRBD1. The V gene end was trimmed by 6 bases and the J gene end by 1 base; junction bases not matched to a gene: 11. Germline V CDR1 and CDR2: MNHEY, SVGAGI. The CDR3 contains 16 residues. The chain's CDR3 is CASSPQIRTGSYEQYF. Here the CDR3 DNA reads TGTGCCAGCAGCCCACAGATAAGGACAGGGTCCTACGAGCAGTACTTC.

The chain is built from TRBV10-3 and TRBJ2-3, with D possibly TRBD2 on 7 matching bases. Germline V gene data show CDR1 as ENHRY and CDR2 as SYGVKD. V lost 10 bases to trimming and J lost 5 bases, with 19 bases between them. The CDR3 spans 14 residues. The chain's CDR3 is CATGGGGARDTQYF. DNA for the CDR3: TGTGCCACCGGAGGGGGGGGGGCCAGAGATACGCAGTATTTT.

This clonotype was counted many times. This chain joins TRBV7-6 and TRBJ2-5; 9 bases agree with TRBD1. This CDR3 is 17 amino acids long. The V gene end was trimmed by 4 bases and the J gene end by 0 bases; junction bases not matched to a gene: 9. The germline CDR1 and CDR2 sequences are SGHVS and FNYEAQ. CDR3 DNA sequence: TGTGCCAGCAGCTCCCTAGGAGGGACAGGGTACCAAGAGACCCAGTACTTC. Translation: CASSSLGGTGYQETQYF.

This clonotype was detected only a few times. The chain carries TRBV20-1 and TRBJ2-3; 11 bases are a match to TRBD2. Looked up from germline, CDR1 is DFQATT and CDR2 is SNEGSKA (reference sequence). Germline trimming cut 5 bases from V and 0 bases from J; bases unmatched to any gene: 10. The CDR3 consists of 17 residues. CDR3 nucleotides: TGCAGTGCTTGGGGACTAGCGGATTACAATAGCACAGATACGCAGTATTTT. Residues: CSAWGLADYNSTDTQYF.

A few counts support this clonotype. The chain links TRBV6-1 to TRBJ1-2; TRBD1 is a possible D gene (5 bases). Germline V gene data show CDR1 as MNHNS and CDR2 as SASEGT. This CDR3 region has 14 residues. Trimming left V 2 bases short and J 10 bases short, with 17 bases between. CDR3 loop: CASSERGGLGFYTF. The CDR3 bases are TGTGCCAGCAGTGAAAGGGGTGGACTTGGTTTCTACACCTTC.

As to this clonotype: At one boundary the junction diverges from the germline segment, which might be a read error. The chain has TRBV7-7 and TRBJ2-5; 8 positions agree with TRBD2. CDR1 is SSHAT, CDR2 FNYEAQ, per germline (reference sequence). This CDR3 contains 14 residues. The CDR3 loop reads CASSLGTRRETQYF. CDR3 sequence (DNA): TGTGCTAGCAGCTTAGGGACTAGGAGGGAGACCCAGTACTTC. The whole variable domain, filled in from reference TRBV7-7 and TRBJ2-5, reads GAGVSQSPRYKVTKRGQDVTLRCDPISSHATLYWYQQALGQGPEFLTYFNYEAQPDKSGLPSDRFSAERPEGSISTLTIQRTEQRDSAMYRCASSLGTRRETQYFGPGTRLLVL.

This clonotype was observed a few times. V usage is TRBV7-9 and J usage is TRBJ1-2; no reliable D call. This CDR3 spans 11 amino acids. Germline CDR1 reads SEHNR; CDR2 reads FQNEAQ (reference sequence). V lost 3 bases and J 9 bases, leaving 8 bases between the germline ends. The CDR3 coding sequence is TGTGCCAGCAGCTTGGAGGGAAGCTACACCTTC. Residues: CASSLEGSYTF.

The chain joins TRBV5-6 to TRBJ2-3; the match to TRBD2 covers 8 bases. The CDR3 loop spans 16 amino acids. Trimming at V came to 6 bases and at J to 3 bases, leaving 12 bases not matched to a gene. CDR1 and CDR2 (germline): SGHDT, YYEEEE. CDR3 loop: CASTSPPGLETDTQYF. The CDR3 bases are TGTGCCAGCACTTCTCCTCCGGGACTAGAGACAGATACGCAGTATTTT.

At least ten counts were recorded for this clonotype. The chain recombines TRBV7-8 with TRBJ1-6; D is uncertain. The V gene's germline CDR1 is SGHVS and CDR2 FQNEAQ. The V end was cut by 3 bases, the J end by 7 bases, with 13 bases between. The CDR3 length is 15 residues. CDR3 protein: CASSFGYSSNSPLHF. The DNA of the CDR3 is TGTGCCAGCAGCTTCGGGTACAGTTCCAATTCACCCCTCCACTTT.